These T cell receptor beta chains were read from a single sample in a study of blood T cell repertoires in COVID-19. The repertoire was sequenced with immunoSEQ multiplex PCR; TCRdb's copy has only in-frame clones and lacks some. The profile shows around 40,000 clones, more than 70% of them singletons. Sequenced material: peripheral blood. These receptors came from a human donor in a cohort sampled during active COVID-19. CDR3s include the opening cysteine and the closing phenylalanine or tryptophan. The D gene is left open where the match is weak. Expanded clones get a size class; other rows say once, few or many, or leave the size out.

TRBJ2-1 . TRBV7-2 TRBD1 CASSLQGAWNEQFF TGTGCCAGCAGTTTACAGGGGGCGTGGAATGAGCAGTTCTTC
TRBJ2-2 few TRBV2 TRBD2 CASRASGGLTGELFF TGTGCCAGCAGAGCTAGCGGGGGCCTCACCGGGGAGCTGTTTTTT
TRBJ1-1 . TRBV27 . CASSLRGGSTEAFF TGTGCCAGCAGTTTAAGGGGAGGTAGCACTGAAGCTTTCTTT
TRBJ2-7 . TRBV12-3/TRBV12-4 . CASSLGRGQYF TGTGCCAGCAGTTTAGGAAGGGGGCAGTACTTC
TRBJ2-7 . TRBV5-6 . CASSPGSNEQYF TGTGCCAGCAGCCCAGGATCAAACGAGCAGTACTTC
TRBJ2-3 . TRBV24-1 TRBD1 CATSDGGQGPGTQYF TGTGCCACCAGTGATGGCGGACAGGGGCCAGGGACGCAGTATTTT
TRBJ2-3 . TRBV6-1 . CASSEAQGITTDTQYF TGTGCCAGCAGTGAAGCACAGGGTATAACGACAGATACGCAGTATTTT
TRBJ1-2 . TRBV5-6 TRBD1 CASSFMSGTGDYGYTF TGTGCCAGCAGCTTTATGTCCGGGACAGGGGATTATGGCTACACCTTC
TRBJ2-1 . TRBV12-5 TRBD2 CASGSGLAFEQFF TGTGCTAGTGGTTCCGGACTAGCTTTTGAGCAGTTCTTC
TRBJ1-1 . TRBV7-2 . CASSLQGLDTEAFF TGTGCCAGCAGCTTACAGGGTCTCGACACTGAAGCTTTCTTT
TRBJ2-3 . TRBV2 TRBD2 CASSEGVAGRDTQYF TGTGCCAGCAGTGAAGGGGTAGCGGGGAGAGATACGCAGTATTTT
TRBJ1-3 . TRBV30 TRBD1 CAWGQGAIGNTIYF TGTGCCTGGGGACAGGGGGCGATTGGAAACACCATATATTTT
TRBJ1-2 . TRBV6-6 TRBD1 CASSYRTGGAGYTF TGTGCCAGCAGTTACCGCACAGGGGGCGCTGGCTACACCTTC
TRBJ1-5 . TRBV15 . CATSRGTGAGGGNQPQHF TGTGCCACCAGCAGAGGAACAGGCGCGGGGGGGGGCAATCAGCCCCAGCATTTT
TRBJ2-2 few TRBV24-1 TRBD2 CATSGESSGGDTGELFF TGTGCCACCAGTGGCGAGTCTAGCGGGGGTGACACCGGGGAGCTGTTTTTT
TRBJ2-1 . TRBV27 . CASSLYRSSYNEQFF TGTGCCAGCAGTTTATATAGGAGCTCCTACAATGAGCAGTTCTTC
TRBJ2-5 . TRBV4-3 . CASSRLQGRETQYF TGCGCCAGCAGCCGTCTACAGGGGAGGGAGACCCAGTACTTC
TRBJ2-2 . TRBV7-8 . CASSLVETGELFF TGTGCCAGCAGCTTAGTCGAGACCGGGGAGCTGTTTTTT
TRBJ1-5 . TRBV7-2 . CASSLRVAGAGQPQHF TGTGCCAGCAGCTTACGTGTTGCAGGGGCAGGGCAGCCCCAGCATTTT
TRBJ2-1 . TRBV7-9 . CASSFRTGTYNEQFF TGTGCCAGCAGCTTCAGGACGGGGACCTACAATGAGCAGTTCTTC
TRBJ2-1 once TRBV3-1/TRBV3-2 TRBD1 CASSQTGGSNEQFF TGTGCCAGCAGCCAGACAGGGGGCTCCAATGAGCAGTTCTTC
TRBJ2-1 . TRBV6-6 TRBD2 CASSPQAGTSGGVSYNEQFF TGTGCCAGCAGTCCCCAGGCCGGGACTAGCGGGGGGGTGTCCTACAATGAGCAGTTCTTC
TRBJ1-5 . TRBV6-2/TRBV6-3 . CASSYFGTGVTGGQPQHF TGTGCCAGCAGTTATTTCGGCACGGGGGTGACCGGGGGTCAGCCCCAGCATTTT
TRBJ2-7 . TRBV4-2 TRBD2 CASSPRAGGTYEQYF TGTGCCAGCAGCCCCAGAGCGGGAGGGACTTACGAGCAGTACTTC
TRBJ2-7 few TRBV6-1 . CASSDRISYEQYF TGTGCCAGCAGTGACAGGATCTCCTACGAGCAGTACTTC
TRBJ1-5 . TRBV4-1 TRBD1 CASSQTRQGGQPQHF TGCGCCAGCAGCCAAACTAGACAGGGAGGTCAGCCCCAGCATTTT
TRBJ1-5 . TRBV19 . CASTDSGASNQPQHF TGTGCCAGTACCGACAGTGGGGCGAGTAATCAGCCCCAGCATTTT
TRBJ1-2 . TRBV5-6 TRBD1 CASSPGQGTYGYTF TGTGCCAGCAGCCCTGGACAGGGTACTTATGGCTACACCTTC
TRBJ2-7 . TRBV7-7 TRBD2 CASSPGLAGNDEQYF TGTGCTAGCAGCCCCGGACTAGCGGGGAACGACGAGCAGTACTTC
TRBJ1-6 . TRBV19 TRBD1 CASRPGQDNSPLHF TGTGCCAGTAGGCCGGGACAGGACAATTCACCCCTCCACTTT
TRBJ1-1 . TRBV5-1 . CASAKFGGAYTEAFF TGCGCCAGCGCAAAATTTGGGGGGGCTTACACTGAAGCTTTCTTT